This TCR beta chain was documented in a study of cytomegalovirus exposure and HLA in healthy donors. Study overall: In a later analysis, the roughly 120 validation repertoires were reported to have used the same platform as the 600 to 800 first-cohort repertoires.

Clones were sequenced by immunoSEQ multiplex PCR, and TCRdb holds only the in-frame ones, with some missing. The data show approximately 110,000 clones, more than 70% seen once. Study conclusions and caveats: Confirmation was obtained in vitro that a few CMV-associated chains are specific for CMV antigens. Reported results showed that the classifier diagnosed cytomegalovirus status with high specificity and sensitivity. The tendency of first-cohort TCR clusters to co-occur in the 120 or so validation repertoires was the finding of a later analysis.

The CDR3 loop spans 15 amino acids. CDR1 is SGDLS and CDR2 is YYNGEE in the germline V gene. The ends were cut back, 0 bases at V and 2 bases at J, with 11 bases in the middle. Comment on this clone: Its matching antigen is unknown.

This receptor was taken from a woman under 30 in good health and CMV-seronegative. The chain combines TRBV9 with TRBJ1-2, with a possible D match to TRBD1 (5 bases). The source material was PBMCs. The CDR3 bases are TGTGCCAGCAGCGTAGATACAGGATCAAACTATGGCTACACCTTC. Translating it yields CASSVDTGSNYGYTF.